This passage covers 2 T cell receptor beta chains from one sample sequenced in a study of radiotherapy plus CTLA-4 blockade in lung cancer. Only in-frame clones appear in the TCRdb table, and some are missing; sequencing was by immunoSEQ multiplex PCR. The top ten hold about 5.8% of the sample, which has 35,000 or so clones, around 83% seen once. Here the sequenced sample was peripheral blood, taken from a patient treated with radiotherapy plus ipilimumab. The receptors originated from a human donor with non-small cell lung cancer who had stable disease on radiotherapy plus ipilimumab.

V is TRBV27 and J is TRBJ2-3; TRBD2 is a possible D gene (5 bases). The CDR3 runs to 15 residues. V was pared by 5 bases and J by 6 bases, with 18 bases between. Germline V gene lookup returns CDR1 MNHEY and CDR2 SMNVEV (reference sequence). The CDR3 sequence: CASSAETGYGDTQYF. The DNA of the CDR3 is TGTGCCAGCAGTGCCGAGACGGGGTATGGGGATACGCAGTATTTT.

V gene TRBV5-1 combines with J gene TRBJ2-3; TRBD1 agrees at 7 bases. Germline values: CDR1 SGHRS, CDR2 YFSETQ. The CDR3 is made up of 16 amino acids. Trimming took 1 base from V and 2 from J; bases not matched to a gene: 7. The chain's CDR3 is CASSLRGLTNTDTQYF. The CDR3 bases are TGCGCCAGCAGCTTGAGGGGGCTAACGAACACAGATACGCAGTATTTT.